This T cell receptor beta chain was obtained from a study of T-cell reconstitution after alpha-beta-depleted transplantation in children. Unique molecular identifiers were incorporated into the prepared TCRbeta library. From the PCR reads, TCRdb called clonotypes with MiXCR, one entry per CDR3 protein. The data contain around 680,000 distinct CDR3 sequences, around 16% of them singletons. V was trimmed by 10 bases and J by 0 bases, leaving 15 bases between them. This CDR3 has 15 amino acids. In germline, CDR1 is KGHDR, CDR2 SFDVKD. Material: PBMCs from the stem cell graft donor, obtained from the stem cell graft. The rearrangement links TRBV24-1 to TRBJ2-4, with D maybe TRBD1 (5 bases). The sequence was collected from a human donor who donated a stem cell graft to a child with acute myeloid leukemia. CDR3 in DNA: TGTGCCACTCACAGGCCACGGGTAGCCAAAAACATTCAGTACTTC. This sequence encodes CATHRPRVAKNIQYF.